A selection of T cell receptor beta chains follows, all from one sample in a study of blood T cells in healthy people across ages. A single record per CDR3 protein comes from TCRdb applying MiXCR to the 5' RACE reads. The sample yields 650,000 to 1,000,000 distinct CDR3 sequences, around 36% seen once. The sequencing sample was made of blood. The receptors come from a man in his late teens or twenties in good health. CDR3s include the opening cysteine and the closing phenylalanine or tryptophan. Each record gives: J gene, V gene, clone size, D gene, CDR3 protein, CDR3 DNA. The D gene is left open where the match is weak. A row's size may be missing; if present it is once, few, many or a size class.

TRBJ2-7,TRBV12-3/TRBV12-4,many,.,CASSLNQGLEQYF,TGTGCCAGCAGTTTAAATCAGGGCCTCGAGCAGTACTTC
TRBJ1-1,TRBV12-3/TRBV12-4,.,.,CASRALTEAFF,TGTGCCTCCAGGGCCCTCACTGAAGCTTTCTTT
TRBJ2-3,TRBV4-3,few,TRBD2,CASSQDVGGGDTDTQYF,TGCGCCAGCAGCCAAGATGTGGGCGGGGGGGACACAGATACGCAGTATTTT
TRBJ2-1,TRBV27,many,TRBD1,CASSLGGQTTYNEQFF,TGTGCCAGCAGTTTAGGGGGACAGACAACCTACAATGAGCAGTTCTTC
TRBJ2-5,TRBV4-2,.,TRBD1,CTSSQEPGQGFGTQYF,TGTACCAGCAGCCAAGAACCGGGACAGGGGTTTGGGACCCAGTACTTC
TRBJ1-6,TRBV7-2,.,TRBD1,CASSPPDRDSSPLHF,TGTGCCAGCAGCCCCCCGGACAGGGACAGTTCACCCCTCCACTTT
TRBJ2-3,TRBV10-3,many,.,CAIKNPGGTDTQYF,TGTGCCATCAAAAATCCGGGGGGCACAGATACGCAGTATTTT
TRBJ2-1,TRBV4-3,.,.,CASSRFGEQFF,TGCGCCAGCAGCCGCTTTGGTGAGCAGTTCTTC
TRBJ2-3,TRBV5-1,many,.,CASSPGLITDTQYF,TGCGCCAGCAGCCCGGGACTGATCACAGATACGCAGTATTTT
TRBJ2-1,TRBV12-3/TRBV12-4,.,TRBD2,CASNGEGLAGEYNEQFF,TGTGCCAGCAACGGCGAAGGACTAGCGGGGGAGTACAATGAGCAGTTCTTC
TRBJ2-3,TRBV12-3/TRBV12-4,many,.,CASSNLGDMTQYF,TGTGCCAGCAGCAATTTGGGGGATATGACGCAGTATTTT
TRBJ2-2,TRBV15,few,.,CATSRDRGGELFF,TGTGCCACCAGCAGAGACCGTGGCGGGGAGCTGTTTTTT
TRBJ2-7,TRBV7-2,.,.,CASSLVNHEQYF,TGTGCCAGCAGCTTAGTAAACCACGAGCAGTACTTC
TRBJ1-5,TRBV5-6,.,.,CASSTYRFFNQPQHF,TGTGCCAGCAGCACGTACAGGTTTTTCAATCAGCCCCAGCATTTT
TRBJ2-1,TRBV7-2,many,.,CASSLTGSGSYNEQFF,TGTGCCAGCAGTCTAACCGGCTCGGGCTCCTACAATGAGCAGTTCTTC
TRBJ2-3,TRBV5-1,.,TRBD1,CASSLVGTGGTDTQYF,TGCGCCAGCAGCTTGGTTGGGACAGGGGGGACAGATACGCAGTATTTT
TRBJ1-6,TRBV7-3,.,.,CASSSTPTGENSPLHF,TGTGCCAGCAGCTCCACCCCGACAGGAGAGAATTCACCCCTCCACTTT
TRBJ2-5,TRBV5-1,many,.,CASSLWPGQPQETQYF,TGCGCCAGCAGCTTATGGCCAGGACAGCCGCAAGAGACCCAGTACTTC
TRBJ2-3,TRBV19,few,TRBD2,CASSATSGGGDTQYF,TGTGCCAGTAGCGCCACTAGCGGGGGTGGAGATACGCAGTATTTT
TRBJ2-1,TRBV7-9,few,.,CASGQGRNEQFF,TGTGCCAGCGGGCAGGGACGCAATGAGCAGTTCTTC
TRBJ2-7,TRBV12-3/TRBV12-4,few,TRBD2,CASSYKRGGYEQYF,TGTGCCAGCAGTTATAAGCGGGGTGGTTACGAGCAGTACTTC
TRBJ2-3,TRBV12-3/TRBV12-4,.,.,CAGSPAAGIADTQYF,TGTGCCGGCAGCCCAGCGGCGGGGATCGCAGATACGCAGTATTTT
TRBJ2-1,TRBV5-6,.,.,CASAWGGGNYEQFF,TGTGCCAGCGCCTGGGGGGGGGGCAATTATGAGCAGTTCTTC
TRBJ1-1,TRBV5-1,.,.,CASSPTGGSPGFLNTEAFF,TGCGCCAGCAGCCCAACTGGGGGATCCCCCGGCTTCTTGAACACTGAAGCTTTCTTT
TRBJ2-5,TRBV5-1,.,.,CASSLFPEQETQYF,TGCGCCAGCAGCTTGTTTCCCGAGCAAGAGACCCAGTACTTC
TRBJ1-1,TRBV10-3,many,.,CAISESGTEAFF,TGTGCCATCAGTGAGTCAGGAACTGAAGCTTTCTTT
TRBJ2-2,TRBV25-1,.,.,CASSEYWQAGELFF,TGTGCCAGCAGTGAATACTGGCAGGCCGGGGAGCTGTTTTTT
TRBJ2-1,TRBV19,once,.,CASSQCNEQFF,TGTGCCAGTAGTCAGTGCAATGAGCAGTTCTTC
TRBJ1-2,TRBV12-3/TRBV12-4,many,TRBD1,CASSLRQGDGYTF,TGTGCCAGCAGTCTCCGACAGGGGGATGGCTACACCTTC
TRBJ1-2,TRBV20-1,.,.,CSARDRADYGYTF,TGCAGTGCTAGAGATCGGGCAGATTATGGCTACACCTTC
TRBJ2-5,TRBV4-1,.,.,CASSPHSLGETQYF,TGCGCCAGCAGCCCCCATTCCCTGGGAGAGACCCAGTACTTC
TRBJ2-3,TRBV14,.,.,CASSQAPPSTDTQYF,TGTGCCAGCAGCCAAGCGCCACCTAGCACAGATACGCAGTATTTT
TRBJ2-7,TRBV12-3/TRBV12-4,.,TRBD1,CASSLPDRGVSNNEQYF,TGTGCCAGCAGTTTACCCGACAGGGGAGTGTCGAACAATGAGCAGTACTTC
TRBJ2-1,TRBV28,few,.,CASSFPRRGYNEQFF,TGTGCCAGCAGTTTCCCACGGAGGGGGTACAATGAGCAGTTCTTC
TRBJ1-1,TRBV5-1,few,.,CASSPPTGAVNTEAFF,TGCGCCAGCAGCCCACCTACGGGGGCCGTGAACACTGAAGCTTTCTTT
TRBJ1-1,TRBV12-3/TRBV12-4,.,.,CASSAPGVRAEAFF,TGTGCCAGCAGTGCACCAGGGGTCCGTGCTGAAGCTTTCTTT
TRBJ2-7,TRBV4-2,.,.,CASSQVHTGISEEQYF,TGTGCCAGCAGCCAAGTACACACAGGGATCTCTGAAGAGCAGTACTTC
TRBJ1-5,TRBV7-8,.,.,CVSSRDRFNQPQHF,TGTGTCAGCAGTAGAGACAGGTTTAATCAGCCCCAGCATTTT
TRBJ2-7,TRBV20-1,many,.,CSASDGDEQYF,TGCAGTGCTAGTGACGGTGACGAGCAGTACTTC
TRBJ2-5,TRBV24-1,many,.,CATSVSGEETQYF,TGTGCCACCAGCGTTTCAGGGGAAGAGACCCAGTACTTC
TRBJ2-1,TRBV4-1,.,.,CASSQAQGVQETQFF,TGCGCCAGCAGCCAAGCCCAGGGAGTCCAAGAGACCCAGTTCTTC
TRBJ2-7,TRBV29-1,once,TRBD2,CSVESGAGGRVSLYNEQYF,TGCAGCGTTGAAAGCGGAGCGGGGGGCCGGGTTTCGCTCTACAATGAGCAGTACTTC
TRBJ1-2,TRBV9,.,TRBD1,CASSDRDRAYGYTF,TGTGCCAGCAGCGACCGGGACAGGGCCTATGGCTACACCTTC
TRBJ1-4,TRBV28,.,.,CASRDRSGKLFF,TGTGCCAGCCGGGACCGTTCGGGTAAACTGTTTTTT
TRBJ2-5,TRBV5-6,few,.,CASSFARALQETQYF,TGTGCCAGCAGCTTTGCCAGGGCCCTTCAAGAGACCCAGTACTTC
TRBJ1-1,TRBV4-3,.,.,CASSRGSGGLGTEAFF,TGCGCCAGCAGCCGAGGGAGCGGGGGTTTGGGCACTGAAGCTTTCTTT